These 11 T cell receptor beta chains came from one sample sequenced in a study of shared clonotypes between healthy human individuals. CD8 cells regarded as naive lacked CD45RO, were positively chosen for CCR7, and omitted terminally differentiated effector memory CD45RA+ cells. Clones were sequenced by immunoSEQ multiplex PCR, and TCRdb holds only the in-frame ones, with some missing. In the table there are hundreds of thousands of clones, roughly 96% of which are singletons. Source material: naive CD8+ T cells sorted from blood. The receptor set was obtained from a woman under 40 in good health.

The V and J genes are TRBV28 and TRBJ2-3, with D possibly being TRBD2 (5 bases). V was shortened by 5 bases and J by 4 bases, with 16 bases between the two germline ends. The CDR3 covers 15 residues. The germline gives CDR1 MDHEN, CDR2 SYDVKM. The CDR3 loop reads CASSLAEEEADTQYF. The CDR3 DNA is TGTGCCAGCAGTCTAGCTGAGGAGGAGGCAGATACGCAGTATTTT.

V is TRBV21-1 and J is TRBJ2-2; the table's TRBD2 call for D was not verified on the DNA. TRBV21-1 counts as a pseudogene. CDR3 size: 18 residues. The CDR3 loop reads CASSVKPTFGGETGELFF. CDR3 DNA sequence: TGTGCCAGCAGCGTAAAGCCGACTTTTGGAGGGGAGACCGGGGAGCTGTTTTTT.

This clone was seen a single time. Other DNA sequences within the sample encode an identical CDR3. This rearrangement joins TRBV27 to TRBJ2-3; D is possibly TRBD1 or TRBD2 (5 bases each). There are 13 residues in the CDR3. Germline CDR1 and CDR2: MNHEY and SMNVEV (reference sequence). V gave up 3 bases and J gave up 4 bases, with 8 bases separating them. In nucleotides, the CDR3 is TGTGCCAGCAGTTTTGGGGGATCAGATACGCAGTATTTT. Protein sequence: CASSFGGSDTQYF.

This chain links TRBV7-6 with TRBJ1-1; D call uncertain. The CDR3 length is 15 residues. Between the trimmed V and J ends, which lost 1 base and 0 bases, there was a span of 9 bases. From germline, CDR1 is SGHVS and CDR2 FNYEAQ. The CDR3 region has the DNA TGTGCCAGCAGCTTAGAGGCAGCTATGAACACTGAAGCTTTCTTT. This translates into CASSLEAAMNTEAFF.

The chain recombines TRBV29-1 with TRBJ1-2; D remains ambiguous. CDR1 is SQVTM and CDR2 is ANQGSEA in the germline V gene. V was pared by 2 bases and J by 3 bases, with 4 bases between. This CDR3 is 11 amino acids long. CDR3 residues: CSVEYDYGYTF. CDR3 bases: TGCAGCGTTGAATACGACTATGGCTACACCTTC. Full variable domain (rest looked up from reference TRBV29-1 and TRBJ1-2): SAVISQKPSRDICQRGTSLTIQCQVDSQVTMMFWYRQQPGQSLTLIATANQGSEATYESGFVIDKFPISRPNLTFSTLTVSNMSPEDSSIYLCSVEYDYGYTFGSGTRLTVV.

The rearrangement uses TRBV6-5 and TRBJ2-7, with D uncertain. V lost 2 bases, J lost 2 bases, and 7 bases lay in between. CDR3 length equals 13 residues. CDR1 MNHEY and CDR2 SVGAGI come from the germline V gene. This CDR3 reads CASSYTTPYEQYF. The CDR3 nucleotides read TGTGCCAGCAGTTACACCACCCCCTACGAGCAGTACTTC.

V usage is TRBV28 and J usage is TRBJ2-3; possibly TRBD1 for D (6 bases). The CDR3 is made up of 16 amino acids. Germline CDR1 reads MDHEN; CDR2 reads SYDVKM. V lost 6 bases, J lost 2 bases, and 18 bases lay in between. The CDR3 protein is CASSQGPGDNTDTQYF. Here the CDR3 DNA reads TGTGCCAGCAGCCAAGGGCCAGGGGACAACACAGATACGCAGTATTTT.

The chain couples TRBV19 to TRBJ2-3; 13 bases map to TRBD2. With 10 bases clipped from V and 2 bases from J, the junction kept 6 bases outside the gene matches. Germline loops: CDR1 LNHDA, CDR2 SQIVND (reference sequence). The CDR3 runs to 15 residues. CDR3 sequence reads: CATRLAGGYTDTQYF. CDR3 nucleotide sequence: TGTGCCACTAGACTAGCGGGAGGATACACAGATACGCAGTATTTT.

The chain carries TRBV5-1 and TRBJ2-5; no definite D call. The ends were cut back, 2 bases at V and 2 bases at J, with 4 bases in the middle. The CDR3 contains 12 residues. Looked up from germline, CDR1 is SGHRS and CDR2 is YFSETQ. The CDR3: CASSFGQETQYF. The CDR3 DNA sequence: TGCGCCAGCAGCTTTGGACAAGAGACCCAGTACTTC.

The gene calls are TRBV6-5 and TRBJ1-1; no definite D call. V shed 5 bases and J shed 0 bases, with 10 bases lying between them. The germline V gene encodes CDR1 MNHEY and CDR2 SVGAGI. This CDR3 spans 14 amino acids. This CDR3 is CASSAGGMNTEAFF. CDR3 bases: TGTGCCAGCAGTGCCGGCGGGATGAACACTGAAGCTTTCTTT.

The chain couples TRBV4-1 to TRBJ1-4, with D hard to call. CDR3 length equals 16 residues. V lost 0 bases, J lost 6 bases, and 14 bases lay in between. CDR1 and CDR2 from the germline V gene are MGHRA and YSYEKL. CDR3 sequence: CASSQDSEGRDEKLFF. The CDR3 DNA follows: TGCGCCAGCAGCCAAGATTCGGAAGGGCGGGATGAAAAACTGTTTTTT.